This passage covers 5 T cell receptor beta chains from one sample sequenced in a study of blood T cell repertoires in COVID-19. The data were produced by immunoSEQ multiplex PCR, yet TCRdb's version contains in-frame clones alone and is incomplete. Counted here are about 350,000 clones, about nine tenths occurring once; the ten biggest clones make up 3.5% to 4%. The sample was peripheral blood. The receptors stem from a woman aged 60-75 years with COVID-19, enrolled during active disease.

This chain uses TRBV14 with TRBJ1-2; D is uncertain. The germline gives CDR1 SGHDN, CDR2 FVKESK. The CDR3 contains 14 residues. The V and J ends lost 0 bases and 5 bases respectively, with 10 bases between them. The CDR3 nucleotides are TGTGCCAGCAGCCAAGATGAGAGGGTGTATGGCTACACCTTC. Protein product: CASSQDERVYGYTF.

This clone was seen a single time. The CDR3 spells CASKNRAEGEKLFF. The CDR3 region has the DNA TGCGCCAGCAAGAACAGGGCGGAAGGCGAAAAACTGTTTTTT. The rearrangement joins TRBV5-1 to TRBJ1-4, with TRBD1 as a possible D gene (6 bases). V lost 6 bases, J lost 8 bases, and 17 bases lay in between. The CDR3 totals 14 residues. Germline-derived CDR1 and CDR2 are SGHRS and YFSETQ.

The chain's CDR3 is CASSPASGDTQYF. In DNA, the CDR3 is TGTGCCAGCAGTCCCGCTAGCGGGGACACGCAGTATTTT. The chain couples TRBV28 to TRBJ2-3; 9 bases line up with TRBD2. CDR3 length equals 13 residues. Germline values: CDR1 MDHEN, CDR2 SYDVKM. J gave up 9 bases and V 5 bases, and 6 bases lay outside the gene matches.

The chain has TRBV14 and TRBJ1-1, with D unclear. The CDR3 is 13 amino acids. V lost 3 bases, J lost 1 base, and 6 bases lay in between. The germline V gene has CDR1 SGHDN and CDR2 FVKESK. In DNA form, the CDR3 reads TGTGCCAGCAGCCAGAGGCGGAACACTGAAGCTTTCTTT. Amino acids: CASSQRRNTEAFF.

In its sample, this clone was seen once. The chain carries TRBV5-6 and TRBJ1-3; a possible D gene is TRBD1 (5 bases). This CDR3 comprises 14 residues. CDR1 and CDR2 (germline): SGHDT, YYEEEE. Trimming stripped 1 base from V and 2 bases from J, with 7 bases between. CDR3 sequence: CASSLRGAGNTIYF. The DNA of the CDR3 is TGTGCCAGCAGCTTGCGGGGGGCTGGAAACACCATATATTTT.